This entry concerns a single T cell receptor (beta chain). TCRdb's table, derived via immunoSEQ multiplex PCR, lists solely in-frame clones and lacks some. This table holds 10,000 or so clones, 70% to 90% found once. These data belong to a study of blood T cell dynamics during melanoma immunotherapy. Study information: Metastatic melanoma patients received first-line pembrolizumab or nivolumab plus ipilimumab.

The CDR3 length is 12 residues. V lost 5 bases to trimming and J lost 4 bases, with 8 bases between them. Looked up from germline, CDR1 is KGHSH and CDR2 is LQKENI. Described time point: pre-treatment baseline. Response was assessed by RECIST 1.1 at 12 weeks, except two rapid progressors. Sequenced material: blood, taken from a patient treated with checkpoint blockade. This TCR was sampled from a human donor with melanoma. This rearrangement joins TRBV18 to TRBJ2-5; D ambiguous. CDR3 DNA sequence: TGTGCCAGCTCAACCGACCGAGAGACCCAGTACTTC. Translation: CASSTDRETQYF.